This T cell receptor (beta chain) is from a study of blood T cell repertoires in COVID-19. Libraries were prepared by immunoSEQ multiplex PCR; TCRdb keeps only in-frame clonotypes and omits some of them. The sample carries 100,000 to 150,000 clones, roughly 89% recorded once. The specimen sequenced was peripheral blood. The sequence was obtained from a man in his forties or fifties with active or convalescent COVID-19.

This chain's CDR3 is CASSGGGGLTVLRNQPQHF. The CDR3 coding sequence is TGTGCCAGCAGTGGCGGGGGGGGACTAACGGTTTTGCGCAATCAGCCCCAGCATTTT. The chain uses TRBV6-1 and TRBJ1-5, with D perhaps TRBD1 (5 bases). The ends were cut back, 4 bases at V and 2 bases at J, with 24 bases in the middle. Germline V CDR1 and CDR2: MNHNS, SASEGT. The CDR3 is made up of 19 amino acids.